This TCR beta chain originates from a study of blood T cell repertoires in COVID-19. In the study overall: The United States, Italy and Spain supplied acute and convalescent COVID-19 samples. Sources were T cells, B-cell-depleted T cells, or PBMCs; the material itself was cDNA or gDNA.

Per the authors' pipeline: It was from reference gene primer amplification that nucleated cell counts were estimated. The assay was immunoSEQ multiplex PCR, and TCRdb's table has in-frame clones only and misses some. V, J and clone size were drawn from that table, and D and trimming were deduced from the DNA. Of about 120,000 clones in the sample, approximately 87% were seen once. Trimming took 8 bases from V and 0 from J, leaving 13 bases between them. The CDR3 length is 14 residues. The germline gives CDR1 SGHDN, CDR2 FVKESK. The sequence derives from a woman in her 50s with acute or convalescent COVID-19. The sample taken for sequencing was peripheral blood. This rearrangement joins TRBV14 to TRBJ1-1; weak D call: TRBD1 (5 bases). Written as DNA, the CDR3 is TGTGCCAGCCGCCTCTCGGGGGTGAACACTGAAGCTTTCTTT. Translating gives CASRLSGVNTEAFF.